Below are 10 T cell receptor beta chains sequenced from a single sample in a study of blood T cells in healthy people across ages. Through a sample-barcoded 5' primer and a J-beta primer mix, a second PCR was run for about 7 to 12 cycles. In TCRdb, the 5' RACE reads were re-called with MiXCR into one record per CDR3 protein. The sample has roughly 800,000 distinct CDR3 sequences, roughly 64% seen once. The specimen was blood. Receptors were obtained from a young man in good health.

The rearrangement uses TRBV7-2 and TRBJ2-5; 7 nucleotides agree with TRBD2. The ends lost 4 bases at V and 5 bases at J; junction bases unmatched: 7. Per germline, CDR1 SGHTA and CDR2 FQGNSA. The CDR3 is made up of 14 amino acids. The CDR3 reads CASSSRSGDETQYF. The CDR3 bases are TGTGCCAGCAGCTCAAGAAGCGGGGATGAGACCCAGTACTTC.

V and J are TRBV12-3 or TRBV12-4 and TRBJ2-5, with TRBD2 as a possible D gene (7 bases). V lost 3 bases, J lost 1 base, and 15 bases lay in between. The CDR3 has 16 residues. The CDR3: CASSLGAGASQETQYF. DNA for the CDR3: TGTGCCAGCAGTTTGGGGGCGGGGGCCTCCCAAGAGACCCAGTACTTC.

V and J are TRBV7-2 and TRBJ2-1, with 7 bases identical to TRBD2. CDR1 and CDR2 (germline): SGHTA, FQGNSA. The CDR3 has 16 amino acids. Losses at the gene ends were 3 bases for V and 7 bases for J; bases not matched to a gene: 12. CDR3 sequence (DNA): TGTGCCAGCAGCTTGAGGGGCGGGAGAGGTGGAAATGAGCAGTTCTTC. As protein: CASSLRGGRGGNEQFF.

The genes are TRBV5-1 and TRBJ2-6, with TRBD2 identical over 7 bases. Trimming took 0 bases from V and 2 from J; bases not matched to a gene: 5. The CDR3 length is 17 residues. Per the germline V gene, CDR1 is SGHRS and CDR2 is YFSETQ. CDR3 coding DNA: TGCGCCAGCAGCTTGGGTCTCGGACTAGCTGGGGCCAACGTCCTGACTTTC. It is translated as CASSLGLGLAGANVLTF.

This chain uses TRBV7-2 with TRBJ2-1; 9 bases map to TRBD1. Gene TRBJ2-7 matches the end of the DNA better, so the J call may be wrong. Germline CDR1 is SGHTA and CDR2 is FQGNSA. The CDR3 contains 14 residues. CDR3 nucleotides: TGTGCCAGCAGTAGGGACAGGGCCTACAATGAGCAGTACTTC. It codes for CASSRDRAYNEQYF.

A note on this clonotype: This CDR3 fails to terminate in the conserved phenylalanine or tryptophan, so it likely reflects a read error. V is TRBV27 and J is TRBJ2-1; D uncertain. Between the trimmed V and J ends, which lost 2 bases and 6 bases, there was a span of 8 bases. Germline-derived CDR1 and CDR2 are MNHEY and SMNVEV (reference sequence). The CDR3 loop spans 13 amino acids. The CDR3 is CASSLDGFNEQFL. CDR3 DNA sequence: TGTGCCAGCAGTTTAGATGGATTCAATGAGCAGTTCTTA.

Only a few counts were recorded for this clonotype. V usage is TRBV29-1 and J usage is TRBJ2-1, with 11 bases aligning to TRBD2. With V trimmed by 7 bases and J by 3 bases, 8 bases remained unmatched. Germline CDR1 SQVTM, CDR2 ANQGSEA. This CDR3 is 15 amino acids long. The CDR3 DNA follows: TGCAGCGAAACCACCGGGACTAGCGGCTACAATGAGCAGTTCTTC. The encoded protein is CSETTGTSGYNEQFF.

The chain employs TRBV28 and TRBJ1-2; 8 nucleotides align to TRBD1. Germline V gene lookup returns CDR1 MDHEN and CDR2 SYDVKM. The ends lost 6 bases at V and 8 bases at J; junction bases unmatched: 5. This CDR3 is 12 amino acids long. This chain's CDR3 is CASSQGARGYTF. The CDR3 nucleotides read TGTGCCAGCAGCCAGGGGGCCAGAGGCTACACCTTC.

This clonotype was found a few times. The rearrangement links TRBV4-3 to TRBJ2-3; D is ambiguous. The CDR3 is made up of 16 amino acids. The V end lost 0 bases, the J end lost 2 bases, and 12 bases lay between the germline ends. CDR1 LGHNA and CDR2 YSLEER come from the germline V gene. The chain's CDR3 is CASSQEGRLDTDTQYF. The CDR3, as DNA: TGCGCCAGCAGCCAAGAGGGTCGCTTGGACACAGATACGCAGTATTTT.

Comments on this clonotype: A much larger clonotype is one base distant, so this may be a read error. The chain combines TRBV9 with TRBJ2-1; D call uncertain. The CDR3 is made up of 16 amino acids. V lost 0 bases to trimming and J lost 5 bases, with 15 bases between them. Looked up from germline, CDR1 is SGDLS and CDR2 is YYNGEE. CDR3 in DNA: TGTGCCAGCAGCGTAGTGCCAGGCGTCGCCCACAATGAGCAGTTCTTC. Its protein product is CASSVVPGVAHNEQFF.